The rows below give T cell receptor beta chains drawn from one sample of a study of shared clonotypes between healthy human individuals. Produced via immunoSEQ multiplex PCR; TCRdb's table is partial and in-frame only. Of about 680,000 clones listed, about 90% are singletons. The sample consisted of naive CD8+ T cells sorted from blood. These receptors came from a man between 25 and 39 years old in good health. Each CDR3 is given with its conserved first and last residue. The D gene is left open where the match is weak. Expanded clones get a size class; other rows say once, few or many, or leave the size out.

V	J	size	D	CDR3	DNA
TRBV28	TRBJ2-7	-	-	CASSGRLEGRYEQYF	TGTGCCAGCAGTGGACGTCTTGAAGGGCGCTACGAGCAGTACTTC
TRBV10-3	TRBJ1-1	-	-	CAISESATEAFF	TGTGCCATCAGTGAGTCGGCGACTGAAGCTTTCTTT
TRBV27	TRBJ1-5	-	-	CASSRPNQPQHF	TGTGCCAGCAGTCGACCCAATCAGCCCCAGCATTTT
TRBV29-1	TRBJ2-5	-	TRBD2	CSVETPGQGERTSWETQYF	TGCAGCGTTGAAACACCGGGACAAGGAGAACGGACTAGCTGGGAGACCCAGTACTTC
TRBV7-2	TRBJ1-5	-	-	CASSLNLGGGNQPQHF	TGTGCCAGCAGCTTAAACTTGGGGGGAGGCAATCAGCCCCAGCATTTT
TRBV5-4	TRBJ2-7	-	-	CASSFVGSYEQYF	TGTGCCAGCAGCTTTGTGGGTAGCTACGAGCAGTACTTC
TRBV5-5	TRBJ2-7	-	-	CASSEPRGEDEQYF	TGTGCCAGCAGCGAACCGAGAGGGGAGGACGAGCAGTACTTC
TRBV11-2	TRBJ1-1	-	-	CASNSPNTEAFF	TGTGCCAGCAACTCCCCGAACACTGAAGCTTTCTTT
TRBV2	TRBJ2-2	-	-	CASVREQGTTGELFF	TGTGCCAGCGTCAGAGAACAGGGAACCACCGGGGAGCTGTTTTTT
TRBV6-6	TRBJ1-5	-	-	CASLPGANQPQHF	TGTGCCAGCCTTCCGGGTGCAAATCAGCCCCAGCATTTT
TRBV5-5	TRBJ2-7	-	-	CASSYFPTPTYEQYF	TGTGCCAGCAGCTACTTCCCCACACCCACCTACGAGCAGTACTTC
TRBV27	TRBJ2-3	-	TRBD2	CASSDSGSGTDTQYF	TGTGCCAGCAGTGATAGCGGGAGTGGGACAGATACGCAGTATTTT
TRBV5-1	TRBJ1-2	-	-	CASSLERGYGYTF	TGCGCCAGCAGCTTGGAGAGGGGTTATGGCTACACCTTC
TRBV9	TRBJ2-6	-	-	CASSVSLGANVLTF	TGTGCCAGCAGCGTATCCCTCGGGGCCAACGTCCTGACTTTC
TRBV20-1	TRBJ2-7	-	-	CSARFGYEQYF	TGCAGTGCTAGATTTGGCTACGAGCAGTACTTC
TRBV9	TRBJ2-4	once	-	CASSVDARDSENIQYF	TGTGCCAGCAGCGTAGACGCCCGGGACTCGGAAAACATTCAGTACTTC
TRBV9	TRBJ2-1	-	-	CASSDPEQGASYNEQFF	TGTGCCAGCAGCGACCCCGAACAGGGAGCATCCTACAATGAGCAGTTCTTC
TRBV5-4	TRBJ1-4	-	-	CASSPTGREGNEKLFF	TGTGCCAGCAGCCCAACAGGGAGGGAGGGTAATGAAAAACTGTTTTTT
TRBV7-9	TRBJ2-7	-	-	CASSPTGGLGGQYF	TGTGCCAGCAGCCCAACAGGCGGGCTCGGCGGGCAGTACTTC
TRBV5-5	TRBJ2-7	-	TRBD1	CASSLRDRAYEQYF	TGTGCCAGCAGCTTGAGGGACAGAGCCTACGAGCAGTACTTC
TRBV4-2	TRBJ1-2	-	TRBD1	CANSARQGSTRYTF	TGTGCCAACTCCGCCCGACAGGGGTCGACGCGCTACACCTTC
TRBV9	TRBJ2-3	few	TRBD2	CASSVGLGSGSTDTQYF	TGTGCCAGCAGCGTAGGTCTAGGTAGCGGGAGCACAGATACGCAGTATTTT
TRBV11-2	TRBJ2-1	-	TRBD2	CASSLDPSGSFF	TGTGCCAGCAGCTTAGACCCTAGCGGGAGTTTCTTC
TRBV28	TRBJ2-5	-	TRBD2	CASSLFLAGEGTQYF	TGTGCCAGCAGTTTGTTTCTAGCGGGAGAGGGGACCCAGTACTTC
TRBV4-1	TRBJ2-7	-	-	CASSQLPPEGAAYEQYF	TGCGCCAGCAGCCAACTACCCCCGGAGGGGGCCGCGTACGAGCAGTACTTC
TRBV2	TRBJ1-5	few	-	CASNGQKSNQPQHF	TGTGCCAGCAACGGACAGAAGAGCAATCAGCCCCAGCATTTT
TRBV28	TRBJ2-7	-	-	CASSLLGGGTPYEQYF	TGTGCCAGCAGTTTATTGGGGGGCGGGACCCCCTACGAGCAGTACTTC
TRBV5-1	TRBJ2-7	-	-	CASRGTYEQYF	TGCGCCAGCAGGGGGACCTACGAGCAGTACTTC
TRBV7-2	TRBJ2-2	-	-	CASSLGGSNTGELFF	TGTGCCAGCAGCTTAGGGGGGTCGAACACCGGGGAGCTGTTTTTT
TRBV7-9	TRBJ2-1	-	TRBD2	CASSLVSGGRAYNEQFF	TGTGCCAGCAGCTTAGTATCGGGCGGGAGGGCCTACAATGAGCAGTTCTTC
TRBV27	TRBJ2-5	-	TRBD1	CASSLGQGRVFGETQYF	TGTGCCAGCAGTTTAGGACAGGGGAGAGTTTTTGGAGAGACCCAGTACTTC
TRBV19	TRBJ1-4	-	-	CASSILHPNEKLFF	TGTGCCAGTAGTATACTCCATCCCAATGAAAAACTGTTTTTT
TRBV9	TRBJ1-1	once	TRBD1	CASSVSKTGADTEAFF	TGTGCCAGCAGCGTAAGTAAGACAGGGGCGGACACTGAAGCTTTCTTT
TRBV27	TRBJ1-5	-	-	CASSPIYRNQPQHF	TGTGCCAGCAGTCCCATCTATCGCAATCAGCCCCAGCATTTT
TRBV29-1	TRBJ1-2	once	-	CSVEGSWGDYGYTF	TGCAGCGTTGAAGGTTCGTGGGGTGACTATGGCTACACCTTC
TRBV29-1	TRBJ1-1	-	-	CSVEERGHGTEAFF	TGCAGCGTTGAAGAACGGGGACACGGCACTGAAGCTTTCTTT
TRBV27	TRBJ2-1	-	-	CASSWGDEEQFF	TGTGCCAGCAGTTGGGGGGACGAGGAGCAGTTCTTC
TRBV10-1	TRBJ2-1	-	-	CASSATVNEQFF	TGCGCCAGCAGTGCGACAGTCAATGAGCAGTTCTTC
TRBV6-6	TRBJ2-5	-	TRBD2	CASSAGGGLKTQYF	TGTGCCAGCAGTGCGGGGGGAGGGTTGAAGACCCAGTACTTC
TRBV5-1	TRBJ1-2	-	TRBD1	CASSSYGTGVYGYTF	TGCGCCAGCAGCTCGTACGGGACAGGGGTCTATGGCTACACCTTC
TRBV7-9	TRBJ2-7	-	-	CASSLAGMYEQYF	TGTGCCAGCAGCTTAGCGGGGATGTACGAGCAGTACTTC